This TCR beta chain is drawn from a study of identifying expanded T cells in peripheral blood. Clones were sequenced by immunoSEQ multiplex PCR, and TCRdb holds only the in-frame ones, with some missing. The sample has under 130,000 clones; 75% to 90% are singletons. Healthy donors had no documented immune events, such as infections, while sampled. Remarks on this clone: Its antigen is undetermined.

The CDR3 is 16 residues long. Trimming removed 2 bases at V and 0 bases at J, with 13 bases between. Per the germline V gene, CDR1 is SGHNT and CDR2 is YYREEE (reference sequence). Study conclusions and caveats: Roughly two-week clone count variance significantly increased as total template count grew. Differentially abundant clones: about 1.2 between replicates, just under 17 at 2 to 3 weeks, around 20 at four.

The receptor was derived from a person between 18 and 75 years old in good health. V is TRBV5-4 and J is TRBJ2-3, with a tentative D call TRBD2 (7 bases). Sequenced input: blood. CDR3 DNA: TGTGCCAGCAGCTTCCGGAGGGGGGGCAGCACAGATACGCAGTATTTT. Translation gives CASSFRRGGSTDTQYF.